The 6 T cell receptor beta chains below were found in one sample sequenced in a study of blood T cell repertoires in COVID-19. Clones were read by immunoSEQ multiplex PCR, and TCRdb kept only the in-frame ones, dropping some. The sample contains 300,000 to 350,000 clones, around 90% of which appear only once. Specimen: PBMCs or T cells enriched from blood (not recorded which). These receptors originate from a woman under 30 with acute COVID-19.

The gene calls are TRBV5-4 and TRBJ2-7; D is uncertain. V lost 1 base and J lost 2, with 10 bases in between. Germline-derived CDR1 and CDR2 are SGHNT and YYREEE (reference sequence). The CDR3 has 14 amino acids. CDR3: CASSLSGSPYEQYF. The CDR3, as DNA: TGTGCCAGCAGCTTGTCCGGGTCCCCCTACGAGCAGTACTTC. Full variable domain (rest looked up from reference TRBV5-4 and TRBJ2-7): ETGVTQSPTHLIKTRGQQVTLRCSSQSGHNTVSWYQQALGQGPQFIFQYYREEENGRGNFPPRFSGLQFPNYSSELNVNALELDDSALYLCASSLSGSPYEQYFGPGTRLTVT.

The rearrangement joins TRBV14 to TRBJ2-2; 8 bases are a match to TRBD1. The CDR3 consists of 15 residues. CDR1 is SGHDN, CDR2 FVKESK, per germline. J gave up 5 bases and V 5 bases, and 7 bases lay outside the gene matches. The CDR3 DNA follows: TGTGCCAGCAGCGCGACAGGGGCAGGGACCGGGGAGCTGTTTTTT. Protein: CASSATGAGTGELFF.

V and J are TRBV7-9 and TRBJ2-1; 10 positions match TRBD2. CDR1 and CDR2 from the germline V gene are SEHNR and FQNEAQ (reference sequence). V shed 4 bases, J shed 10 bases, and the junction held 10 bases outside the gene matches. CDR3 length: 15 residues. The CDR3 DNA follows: TGTGCCAGCAGCTCCGGGACTAGCGCCCGCAGCGAGCAGTTCTTC. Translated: CASSSGTSARSEQFF.

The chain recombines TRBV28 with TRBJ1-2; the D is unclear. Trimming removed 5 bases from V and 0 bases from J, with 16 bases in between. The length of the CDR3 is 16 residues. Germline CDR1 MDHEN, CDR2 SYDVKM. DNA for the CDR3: TGTGCCAGCAGTCCGGGCGGAGGGCCAGCTAACTATGGCTACACCTTC. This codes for CASSPGGGPANYGYTF.

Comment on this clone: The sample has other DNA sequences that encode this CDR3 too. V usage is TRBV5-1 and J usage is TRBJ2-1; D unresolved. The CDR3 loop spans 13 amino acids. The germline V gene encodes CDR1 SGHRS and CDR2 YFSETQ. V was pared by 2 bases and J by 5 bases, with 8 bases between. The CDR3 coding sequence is TGCGCCAGCAGCTTTAAGGCGGACAATGAGCAGTTCTTC. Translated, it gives CASSFKADNEQFF. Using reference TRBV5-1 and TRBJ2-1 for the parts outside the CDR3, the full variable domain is KAGVTQTPRYLIKTRGQQVTLSCSPISGHRSVSWYQQTPGQGLQFLFEYFSETQRNKGNFPGRFSGRQFSNSRSEMNVSTLELGDSALYLCASSFKADNEQFFGPGTRLTVL.

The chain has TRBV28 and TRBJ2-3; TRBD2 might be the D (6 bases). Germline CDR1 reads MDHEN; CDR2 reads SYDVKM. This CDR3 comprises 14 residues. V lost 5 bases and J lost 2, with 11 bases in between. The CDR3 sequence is CASSIADSTDTQYF. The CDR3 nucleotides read TGTGCCAGCAGTATAGCGGATTCCACAGATACGCAGTATTTT.